Sequencing of this TCR beta chain was carried out in a study of shared clonotypes between healthy human individuals. As to this clone: This sample also contains other DNA sequences that code for the same CDR3.

TCRdb keeps only in-frame clones here, not all; method: immunoSEQ multiplex PCR. The sample consists of 630,000 or so clones, 95% to 98% of them appearing once. Naivety among CD8 cells was defined by CD45RO negativity and positive CCR7 selection, thereby excluding terminally differentiated effector memory CD45RA+ cells. The clonotype originates from a man between 25 and 39 years old in good health. Sequenced material: naive CD8+ T cells sorted from blood.

The CDR3 sequence: CASSYSLNTEAFF. CDR3 nucleotide sequence: TGTGCCAGCAGTTACTCTTTGAACACTGAAGCTTTCTTT. This rearrangement joins TRBV6-5 to TRBJ1-1, with D unresolved. V lost 0 bases and J lost 0, with 2 bases in between. Germline loops: CDR1 MNHEY, CDR2 SVGAGI. The CDR3 loop spans 13 amino acids.